One and the same sample provided the 2 T cell receptor beta chains below, sequenced in a study of blood T cell repertoires in COVID-19. Repertoires were generated with immunoSEQ multiplex PCR, while TCRdb's copy carries only in-frame clones and drops some. Of a few hundred thousand clones in the sample, approximately 86% were seen once. Sequenced input: peripheral blood. The receptor set was obtained from a woman under 30 with acute or convalescent COVID-19.

This clone is a singleton in its sample. The CDR3 DNA is TGTGCCACCAGCAGAGATTGGGGAGCCTACGAGCAGTACTTC. This codes for CATSRDWGAYEQYF. This chain uses TRBV15 with TRBJ2-7, with D maybe TRBD2 (5 bases). This CDR3 comprises 14 residues. V was pared by 0 bases and J by 2 bases, with 8 bases between. CDR1 is LNHNV and CDR2 is YYDKDF in the germline V gene (reference sequence).

The J gene is TRBJ1-6, the V gene TRBV7-2; 7 bases agree with TRBD1. From germline, CDR1 is SGHTA and CDR2 FQGNSA. The CDR3 runs to 14 residues. V lost 5 bases, J lost 13 bases, and 11 bases stayed unmatched. The CDR3 region is CASSTTGPASPLHF. DNA for the CDR3: TGTGCCAGCAGCACGACAGGGCCCGCATCCCCCCTCCACTTT.